This T cell receptor beta chain was sequenced in a study of T cells after posttransplantation cyclophosphamide. Study-level points and caveats: Donor CD8+ memory clones often dominated recipient blood repertoires at later times. Skin or GI-infiltrating T cells shared few TRB sequences with blood. After PTCy, TRB diversity resembled that of CNI/methotrexate controls.

As concerns this clone: Its matching antigen is unknown.

In germline, CDR1 is SGHRS, CDR2 YFSETQ. This CDR3 has 15 residues. The V gene lost 1 base and the J gene lost 3 bases, with 14 bases spanning the gap. Busulfan-fludarabine conditioning, marrow transplant, and cyclophosphamide on days +3 and +4 were administered. The method was immunoSEQ multiplex PCR; TCRdb's version includes in-frame clones alone and lacks a portion of them. The data hold about 6,800 clones, with approximately 90% observed a single time. Specimen: CD8+ T cells sorted from blood, collected after allogeneic stem cell transplant with posttransplant cyclophosphamide. The receptor was derived from a male patient in his sixties who received an allogeneic stem cell transplant from a related donor and was CMV-positive. Some T cells may arise from the graft donor. The chain links TRBV5-1 to TRBJ2-7; D perhaps matches TRBD2 (5 bases). This CDR3 reads CASSLTRTALYEQYF. The CDR3 nucleotides read TGCGCCAGCAGCTTGACTAGGACTGCTCTCTACGAGCAGTACTTC.